Described below is a single T cell receptor beta chain sequence and its context. No antigen is known for it. This CDR3 has 11 residues. It was by 5' RACE with UMI labels that the TRB cDNA libraries were prepared. TCRdb reprocessed the 5' RACE reads and keeps a single row for each CDR3 protein, giving no DNA. This sample's table has roughly 86,000 distinct CDR3 sequences. This entry is derived from a study of CXCR3-negative and CXCR3-positive naive CD8 T cells. Study context: Roughly 1.5 +/- 0.3 million TRB reads came from each library, giving about 130 million in total. Study-wide points: For memory CD8+ cells diversity was much lower, but both naive subsets had comparably high diversity. Memory, not naive, CXCR3-negative and CXCR3-positive cells differed in TRBV-TRBJ usage.

This receptor was identified in a human donor in good health. Some clones in this sample may be carry-over from other donors' samples. The material sequenced was naive CXCR3- CD8+ T cells from blood. Subset specified: CD45RO-CCR7+CD27+CD95- naive CD8+ T cells lacking CXCR3 (TNR3-). The V gene is TRBV12-3 or TRBV12-4, the J gene TRBJ1-1; without DNA, the TCRdb call of TRBD1 cannot be checked. The CDR3 loop is CASSRVSEAFF.